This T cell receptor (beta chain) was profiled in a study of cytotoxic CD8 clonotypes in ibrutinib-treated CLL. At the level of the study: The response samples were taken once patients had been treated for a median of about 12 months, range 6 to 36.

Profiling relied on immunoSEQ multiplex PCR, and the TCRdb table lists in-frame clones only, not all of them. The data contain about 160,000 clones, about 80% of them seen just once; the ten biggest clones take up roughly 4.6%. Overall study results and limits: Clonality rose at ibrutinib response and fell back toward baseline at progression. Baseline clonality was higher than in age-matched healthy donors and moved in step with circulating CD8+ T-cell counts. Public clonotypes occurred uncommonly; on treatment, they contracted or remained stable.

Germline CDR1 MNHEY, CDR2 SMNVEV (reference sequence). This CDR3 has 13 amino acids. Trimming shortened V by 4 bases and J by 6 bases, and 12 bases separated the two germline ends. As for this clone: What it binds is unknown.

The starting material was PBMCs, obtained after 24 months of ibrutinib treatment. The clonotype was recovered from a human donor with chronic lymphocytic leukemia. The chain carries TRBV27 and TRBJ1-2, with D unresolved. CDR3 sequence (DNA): TGTGCCAGCAGTTCCCCCGATCGTCATGGCTACACCTTC. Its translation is CASSSPDRHGYTF.